Shown below are 32 T cell receptor beta chains from a single sample sequenced in a study of technical replicates of blood from a handful of donors. The method was immunoSEQ multiplex PCR; TCRdb's version includes in-frame clones alone and lacks a portion of them. Here the sample spans around 92,000 clones, roughly 96% being singletons. The sequenced sample consisted of T cells isolated from PBMCs. These receptors all stem from a human donor in good health.

The chain carries TRBV9 and TRBJ2-5, with 7 bases fitting TRBD2. The V gene's germline CDR1 is SGDLS and CDR2 YYNGEE. The CDR3 extends over 17 amino acids. With 2 bases clipped from V and 5 bases from J, the junction kept 15 bases outside the gene matches. The DNA for the CDR3 is TGTGCCAGCAGCGTCCTCATGGGGGGGACTGCTGAGGAGACCCAGTACTTC. This codes for CASSVLMGGTAEETQYF.

The CDR3 DNA reads as TGCGCCAGCAGCTTTATCAGCGGGAGTAACGGGGAGCTGTTTTTT. It yields the protein CASSFISGSNGELFF. The chain joins TRBV5-1 to TRBJ2-2; 8 bases align to TRBD2. The CDR3 has 15 amino acids. The junction had 7 bases not matched to a gene; V was cut back by 2 bases and J by 7 bases. Germline V gene data show CDR1 as SGHRS and CDR2 as YFSETQ.

The sample holds many counts of this clone. V is TRBV11-3 and J is TRBJ1-5, with TRBD1 as a possible D gene (6 bases). The germline V gene encodes CDR1 SGHNT and CDR2 YENEEA. The CDR3 length is 15 residues. V lost 3 bases, J lost 6 bases, and 15 bases lay in between. The CDR3 sequence: CASSFRGGYCQPQHF. CDR3 coding DNA: TGTGCCAGCAGCTTCAGAGGGGGATATTGTCAGCCCCAGCATTTT.

The chain recombines TRBV4-1 with TRBJ2-1; no clear D gene. Germline V gene sequence: CDR1 MGHRA, CDR2 YSYEKL. V lost 1 base, J lost 5 bases, and 9 bases lay in between. The CDR3 is 14 amino acids. The CDR3 loop reads CASSQGFGNNEQFF. The CDR3 DNA reads as TGCGCCAGCAGCCAAGGATTCGGTAACAATGAGCAGTTCTTC.

The CDR3 DNA is TGTGCCAGCAGCCCCAGACCGGGATGGGATGAAAAACTGTTTTTT. Its translation is CASSPRPGWDEKLFF. The chain is built from TRBV7-9 and TRBJ1-4; no clear D. Trimming stripped 5 bases from V and 6 bases from J, with 16 bases between. This CDR3 region has 15 residues. Germline values: CDR1 SEHNR, CDR2 FQNEAQ (reference sequence).

This sequence joins TRBV9 and TRBJ1-1; TRBD1 agrees at 7 bases. The V gene's germline CDR1 is SGDLS and CDR2 YYNGEE. The CDR3 runs to 14 residues. J was trimmed by 0 bases and V by 3 bases; bases with no gene match: 2. The CDR3, as DNA: TGTGCCAGCAGCGCGACAGGGATGAACACTGAAGCTTTCTTT. As protein: CASSATGMNTEAFF.

The gene calls are TRBV5-4 and TRBJ2-5; D is ambiguous. The ends were cut back, 1 base at V and 5 bases at J, with 15 bases in the middle. The CDR3 runs to 15 residues. The V gene's germline CDR1 is SGHNT and CDR2 YYREEE (reference sequence). Here the CDR3 DNA reads TGTGCCAGCAGCTTGTATGGAGTAAACTCTGAGACCCAGTACTTC. This translates into CASSLYGVNSETQYF. The whole variable domain, filled in from reference TRBV5-4 and TRBJ2-5, reads ETGVTQSPTHLIKTRGQQVTLRCSSQSGHNTVSWYQQALGQGPQFIFQYYREEENGRGNFPPRFSGLQFPNYSSELNVNALELDDSALYLCASSLYGVNSETQYFGPGTRLLVL.

V is TRBV14 and J is TRBJ2-3, with 8 bases aligning to TRBD2. The junction had 11 bases not matched to a gene; V was cut back by 1 base and J by 5 bases. The germline gives CDR1 SGHDN, CDR2 FVKESK. CDR3 size: 17 residues. For the CDR3, the DNA is TGTGCCAGCAGCCAAGGGACTAGCCCTTTGTTGGTAGATACGCAGTATTTT. Amino acid sequence: CASSQGTSPLLVDTQYF.

The chain employs TRBV7-9 and TRBJ2-5; maybe TRBD2 (5 bases). CDR3 length equals 15 residues. Germline V gives CDR1 SEHNR, CDR2 FQNEAQ (reference sequence). V was cut by 3 bases and J by 3 bases, with 14 bases left in between. As DNA, the CDR3 is TGTGCCAGCAGCTTCGGAAGCTCGGGAAAAGAGACCCAGTACTTC. This sequence encodes CASSFGSSGKETQYF.

The DNA for the CDR3 is TGTGCCAGCAGTTTAGCGGATCCCTACAATGAGCAGTTCTTC. It translates to CASSLADPYNEQFF. The gene calls are TRBV28 and TRBJ2-1; D gene uncertain. Per germline, CDR1 MDHEN and CDR2 SYDVKM. The length of the CDR3 is 14 residues. Trimming stripped 2 bases from V and 2 bases from J, with 7 bases between.

V gene TRBV28 combines with J gene TRBJ2-1; TRBD2 matches at 7 bases. This CDR3 is 14 amino acids long. CDR1 and CDR2 (germline): MDHEN, SYDVKM. The ends lost 1 base at V and 9 bases at J; junction bases unmatched: 6. Here the CDR3 reads CASSLLVLAPEQFF. The CDR3 DNA sequence: TGTGCCAGCAGTTTATTGGTACTAGCGCCTGAGCAGTTCTTC.

The rearrangement links TRBV25-1 to TRBJ2-2, with D tentatively TRBD1 (5 bases). CDR3 length: 14 amino acids. Germline lookup yields CDR1 MGHDK and CDR2 SYGVNS. The V gene lost 7 bases and the J gene lost 3 bases, with 12 bases spanning the gap. The CDR3 here is CASTPDSYTGELFF. In DNA, the CDR3 is TGTGCCAGCACACCTGACAGTTACACCGGGGAGCTGTTTTTT.

This chain uses TRBV4-1 with TRBJ2-1; D is ambiguous. Germline V gene lookup returns CDR1 MGHRA and CDR2 YSYEKL. The CDR3 consists of 12 residues. Trimming pared 3 bases from V and 6 bases from J, leaving 6 bases between. The CDR3 DNA is TGCGCCAGCAGCCAGCCCGGCAATGAGCAGTTCTTC. This codes for CASSQPGNEQFF.

The rearrangement links TRBV4-2 to TRBJ1-1, with D uncertain. The CDR3 has 13 amino acids. Germline CDR1 LGHNA, CDR2 YNFKEQ. The V end was cut by 0 bases, the J end by 4 bases, with 6 bases between. The CDR3 region is CASSQDLFTEAFF. In DNA, the CDR3 is TGTGCCAGCAGCCAAGATTTATTCACTGAAGCTTTCTTT.

The chain links TRBV7-9 to TRBJ1-2; maybe TRBD1 (6 bases). The V gene's germline CDR1 is SEHNR and CDR2 FQNEAQ (reference sequence). Trimming took off 4 bases at V and 8 bases at J, with 23 bases between the two ends. The CDR3 contains 16 residues. The chain's CDR3 is CASSSVPVQGSAGYTF. The CDR3 DNA is TGTGCCAGCAGCTCCGTCCCCGTACAGGGATCGGCGGGCTACACCTTC.

The rearrangement joins TRBV7-2 to TRBJ2-1; 8 nucleotides align to TRBD1. V lost 1 base, J lost 4 bases, and 9 bases stayed unmatched. CDR1 is SGHTA and CDR2 is FQGNSA in the germline V gene. The CDR3 loop spans 17 amino acids. The CDR3 bases are TGTGCCAGCAGCTTAGTGGAGACAGGGGCCCCTTACAATGAGCAGTTCTTC. Protein: CASSLVETGAPYNEQFF.

The genes are TRBV5-4 and TRBJ2-5; D unresolved. The V gene lost 6 bases and the J gene lost 7 bases, with 22 bases spanning the gap. Germline V CDR1 and CDR2: SGHNT, YYREEE (reference sequence). The CDR3 is 15 residues long. CDR3 sequence (DNA): TGTGCCAGCACCGAATCGTCTCTCGACAAGTCGACCCAGTACTTC. The encoded protein is CASTESSLDKSTQYF.

The rearrangement joins TRBV6-5 to TRBJ2-5; D unclear. CDR3 length: 13 residues. V lost 7 bases to trimming and J lost 2 bases, with 11 bases between them. The germline CDR1 and CDR2 sequences are MNHEY and SVGAGI. In DNA, the CDR3 is TGTGCCAGCACCAGGAAGCCACAAGAGACCCAGTACTTC. It specifies CASTRKPQETQYF.

The V and J genes are TRBV4-1 and TRBJ2-7, with 8 bases aligning to TRBD1. The V gene end was trimmed by 2 bases and the J gene end by 7 bases; junction bases not matched to a gene: 22. The CDR3 covers 19 residues. Germline CDR1 MGHRA, CDR2 YSYEKL. The CDR3: CASSQRGKTKQGAWGEQYF. For the CDR3, the DNA is TGCGCCAGCAGCCAAAGGGGAAAAACGAAGCAGGGGGCCTGGGGTGAGCAGTACTTC.

The genes are TRBV18 and TRBJ2-5, with no clear D. The CDR3 is 15 residues long. Per germline, CDR1 KGHSH and CDR2 LQKENI. V was shortened by 0 bases and J by 2 bases, with 10 bases between the two germline ends. CDR3 sequence reads: CASSPPSERQETQYF. CDR3 coding DNA: TGTGCCAGCTCACCACCGTCAGAGCGTCAAGAGACCCAGTACTTC.

Only one count was recorded for this clone. The J gene is TRBJ2-1, the V gene TRBV5-1, with 14 bases matching TRBD2. The V and J ends lost 4 bases and 4 bases, in that order; junction bases with no gene match: 7. This CDR3 has 17 amino acids. Germline values: CDR1 SGHRS, CDR2 YFSETQ. CDR3 region: CASSHGTSGGQYNEQFF. In nucleotides, the CDR3 is TGCGCCAGCAGCCACGGGACTAGCGGGGGCCAGTACAATGAGCAGTTCTTC.

In DNA, the CDR3 is TGTGCCAGCAGCTTGAGCGGGGACACTCGATACGAGCAGTACTTC. Amino acid sequence: CASSLSGDTRYEQYF. The V gene is TRBV7-8, the J gene TRBJ2-7; D is perhaps TRBD2 (7 bases). This CDR3 contains 15 residues. Trimming took 3 bases from V and 4 from J, leaving 16 bases between them. Germline V gene sequence: CDR1 SGHVS, CDR2 FQNEAQ.

The chain joins TRBV12-5 to TRBJ2-5, with 9 bases aligning to TRBD1. The CDR3 runs to 17 residues. The germline V gene has CDR1 LGHNT and CDR2 FRNRAP. The trim removed 2 bases at V and 5 bases at J, leaving 12 bases unmatched. CDR3 DNA sequence: TGTGCTAGTGGTTTGCAGGGACAGGGATTGTATGTGGAGACCCAGTACTTC. Its protein product is CASGLQGQGLYVETQYF. Variable domain in full (rest from reference TRBV12-5 and TRBJ2-5): DARVTQTPRHKVTEMGQEVTMRCQPILGHNTVFWYRQTMMQGLELLAYFRNRAPLDDSGMPKDRFSAEMPDATLATLKIQPSEPRDSAVYFCASGLQGQGLYVETQYFGPGTRLLVL.

CDR3 in amino acids: CASSYGQGAYEQYF. CDR3 bases: TGCGCCAGCAGCTACGGACAGGGGGCTTACGAGCAGTACTTC. The rearrangement uses TRBV5-1 and TRBJ2-7; 11 bases are shared with TRBD1. The CDR3 extends over 14 amino acids. The J segment lost 4 bases and the V segment lost 3 bases, leaving 3 bases of the junction unmatched. Germline CDR1 and CDR2: SGHRS and YFSETQ.

V usage is TRBV14 and J usage is TRBJ1-4; unclear D gene. V lost 4 bases and J 7 bases, leaving 13 bases between the germline ends. This CDR3 has 14 residues. The germline V gene has CDR1 SGHDN and CDR2 FVKESK. DNA of the CDR3: TGTGCCAGCAGCCTACTCCCTGAGAGTGAAAAACTGTTTTTT. This translates into CASSLLPESEKLFF.

The rearrangement joins TRBV5-4 to TRBJ1-4, with a weak D call TRBD1 (5 bases). Germline V gene data show CDR1 as SGHNT and CDR2 as YYREEE (reference sequence). The CDR3 has 16 amino acids. V was clipped by 4 bases and J by 6 bases, with 19 bases between them. CDR3: CASSPGGQGQYEKLFF. CDR3 nucleotides: TGTGCCAGCAGCCCAGGTGGTCAGGGTCAATATGAAAAACTGTTTTTT. Full variable domain (outside the CDR3, taken from reference TRBV5-4 and TRBJ1-4): ETGVTQSPTHLIKTRGQQVTLRCSSQSGHNTVSWYQQALGQGPQFIFQYYREEENGRGNFPPRFSGLQFPNYSSELNVNALELDDSALYLCASSPGGQGQYEKLFFGSGTQLSVL.

The chain carries TRBV7-9 and TRBJ2-5; TRBD1 might be the D (5 bases). Germline loops: CDR1 SEHNR, CDR2 FQNEAQ (reference sequence). The CDR3 length is 14 residues. Deletions cut 4 bases from V and 5 bases from J, with 14 bases between. The CDR3 DNA is TGTGCCAGCAGCTCGACAGTAACCCGGGAGACCCAGTACTTC. It translates to CASSSTVTRETQYF. Full variable domain (outside the CDR3, taken from reference TRBV7-9 and TRBJ2-5): DTGVSQNPRHKITKRGQNVTFRCDPISEHNRLYWYRQTLGQGPEFLTYFQNEAQLEKSRLLSDRFSAERPKGSFSTLEIQRTEQGDSAMYLCASSSTVTRETQYFGPGTRLLVL.

This clone was recorded once. V usage is TRBV5-1 and J usage is TRBJ2-6; D not certain. Germline V lookup: CDR1 SGHRS, CDR2 YFSETQ. With 0 bases removed from V and 1 base from J, the gap between germline ends came to 8 bases. The CDR3 consists of 16 residues. DNA of the CDR3: TGCGCCAGCAGCTTGGGACTGCCTTCTGGGGCCAACGTCCTGACTTTC. It yields the protein CASSLGLPSGANVLTF.

This clone occurred a few times. The J gene is TRBJ1-4, the V gene TRBV7-9; D not certain. The V end lost 4 bases, the J end lost 6 bases, and 12 bases lay between the germline ends. This CDR3 region has 14 residues. Germline V lookup: CDR1 SEHNR, CDR2 FQNEAQ (reference sequence). The CDR3 protein is CASSWAGGDEKLFF. The DNA for the CDR3 is TGTGCCAGCAGCTGGGCCGGAGGAGATGAAAAACTGTTTTTT.

The chain recombines TRBV2 with TRBJ2-7; 10 bases match TRBD2. The germline V gene has CDR1 SNHLY and CDR2 FYNNEI. V shed 7 bases and J 5 bases; nucleotides not matched to a gene: 14. The CDR3 has 16 residues. The CDR3 nucleotides are TGTGCCAGCAATGGGCAGCGGGGGGGACGGCCCGACGAGCAGTACTTC. It translates to CASNGQRGGRPDEQYF.

The V and J genes are TRBV19 and TRBJ2-5; TRBD1 matches 10 bases. Germline lookup yields CDR1 LNHDA and CDR2 SQIVND (reference sequence). Losses at the gene ends were 5 bases for V and 5 bases for J; bases not matched to a gene: 8. The CDR3 spans 15 residues. CDR3 in amino acids: CASSARDRGSETQYF. Here the CDR3 DNA reads TGTGCCAGTAGTGCACGGGACAGGGGAAGCGAGACCCAGTACTTC.

The chain is built from TRBV9 and TRBJ2-1, with D tentatively TRBD1 (6 bases). The CDR3 has 15 amino acids. V shed 0 bases and J shed 1 base, with 8 bases lying between them. The germline gives CDR1 SGDLS, CDR2 YYNGEE. CDR3 amino acids: CASSVEGVSYNEQFF. The CDR3 DNA reads TGTGCCAGCAGCGTAGAGGGGGTTTCCTACAATGAGCAGTTCTTC. The whole variable domain, remainder taken from reference TRBV9 and TRBJ2-1, is DSGVTQTPKHLITATGQRVTLRCSPRSGDLSVYWYQQSLDQGLQFLIQYYNGEERAKGNILERFSAQQFPDLHSELNLSSLELGDSALYFCASSVEGVSYNEQFFGPGTRLTVL.